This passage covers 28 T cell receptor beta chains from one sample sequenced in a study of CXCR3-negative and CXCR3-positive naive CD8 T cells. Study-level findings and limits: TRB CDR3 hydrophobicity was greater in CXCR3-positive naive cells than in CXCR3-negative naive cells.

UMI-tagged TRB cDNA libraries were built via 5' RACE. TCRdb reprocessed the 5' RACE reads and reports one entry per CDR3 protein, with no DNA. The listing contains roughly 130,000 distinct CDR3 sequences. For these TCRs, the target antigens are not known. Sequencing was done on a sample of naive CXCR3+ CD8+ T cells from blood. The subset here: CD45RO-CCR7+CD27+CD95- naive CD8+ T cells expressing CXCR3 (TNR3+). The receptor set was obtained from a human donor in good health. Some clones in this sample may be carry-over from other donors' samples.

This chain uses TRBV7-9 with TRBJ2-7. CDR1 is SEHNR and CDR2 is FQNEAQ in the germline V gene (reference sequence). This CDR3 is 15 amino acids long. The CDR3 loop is CASSPTALGLYEQYF.

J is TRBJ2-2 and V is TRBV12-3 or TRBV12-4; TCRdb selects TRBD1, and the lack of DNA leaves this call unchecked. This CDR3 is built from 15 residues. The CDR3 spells CASRPRGTNTGELFF.

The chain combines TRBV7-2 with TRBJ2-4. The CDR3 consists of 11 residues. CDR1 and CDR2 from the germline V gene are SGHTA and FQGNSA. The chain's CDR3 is CASSLKNIQYF.

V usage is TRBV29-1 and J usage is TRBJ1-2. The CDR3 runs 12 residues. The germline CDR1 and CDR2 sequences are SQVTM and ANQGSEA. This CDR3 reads CSVTGPNYGYTF.

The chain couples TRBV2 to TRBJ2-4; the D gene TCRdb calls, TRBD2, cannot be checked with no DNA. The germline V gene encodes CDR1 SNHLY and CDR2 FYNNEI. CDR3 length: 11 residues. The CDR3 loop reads CASIRENIQYF.

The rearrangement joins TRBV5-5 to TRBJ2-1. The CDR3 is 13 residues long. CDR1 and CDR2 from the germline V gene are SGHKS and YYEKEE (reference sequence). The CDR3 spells CASSLSGVDEQFF.

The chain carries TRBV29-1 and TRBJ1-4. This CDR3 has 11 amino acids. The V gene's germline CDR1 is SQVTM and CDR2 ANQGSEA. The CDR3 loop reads CSAPMGEKLFF.

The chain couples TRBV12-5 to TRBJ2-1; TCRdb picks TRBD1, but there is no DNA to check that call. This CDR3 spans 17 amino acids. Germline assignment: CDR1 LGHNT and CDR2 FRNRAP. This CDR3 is CASGLAEGTAFYNEQFF. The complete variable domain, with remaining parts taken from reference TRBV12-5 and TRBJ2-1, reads DARVTQTPRHKVTEMGQEVTMRCQPILGHNTVFWYRQTMMQGLELLAYFRNRAPLDDSGMPKDRFSAEMPDATLATLKIQPSEPRDSAVYFCASGLAEGTAFYNEQFFGPGTRLTVL.

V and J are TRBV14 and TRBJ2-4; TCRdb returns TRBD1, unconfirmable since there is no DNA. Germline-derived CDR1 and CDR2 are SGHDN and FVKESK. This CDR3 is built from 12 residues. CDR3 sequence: CASSHQGFIQYF. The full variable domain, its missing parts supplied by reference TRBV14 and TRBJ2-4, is EAGVTQFPSHSVIEKGQTVTLRCDPISGHDNLYWYRRVMGKEIKFLLHFVKESKQDESGMPNNRFLAERTGGTYSTLKVQPAELEDSGVYFCASSHQGFIQYFGAGTRLSVL.

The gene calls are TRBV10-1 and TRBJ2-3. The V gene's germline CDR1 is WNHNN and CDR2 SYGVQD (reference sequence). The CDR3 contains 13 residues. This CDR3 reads CASSESWADTQYF.

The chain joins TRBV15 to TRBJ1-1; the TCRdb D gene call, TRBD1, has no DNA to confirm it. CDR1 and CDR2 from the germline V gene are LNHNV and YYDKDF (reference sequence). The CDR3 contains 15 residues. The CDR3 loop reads CATSTPGRVVTEAFF. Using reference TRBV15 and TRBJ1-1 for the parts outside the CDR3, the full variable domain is DAMVIQNPRYQVTQFGKPVTLSCSQTLNHNVMYWYQQKSSQAPKLLFHYYDKDFNNEADTPDNFQSRRPNTSFCFLDIRSPGLGDTAMYLCATSTPGRVVTEAFFGQGTRLTVV.

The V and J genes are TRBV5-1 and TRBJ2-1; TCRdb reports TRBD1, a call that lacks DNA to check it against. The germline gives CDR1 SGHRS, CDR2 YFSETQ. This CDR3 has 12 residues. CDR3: CASTGPYNEQFF.

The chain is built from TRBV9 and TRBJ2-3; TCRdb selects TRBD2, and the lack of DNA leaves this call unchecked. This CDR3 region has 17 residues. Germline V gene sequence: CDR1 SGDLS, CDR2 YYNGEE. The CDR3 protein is CASSDPGLAESTDTQYF.

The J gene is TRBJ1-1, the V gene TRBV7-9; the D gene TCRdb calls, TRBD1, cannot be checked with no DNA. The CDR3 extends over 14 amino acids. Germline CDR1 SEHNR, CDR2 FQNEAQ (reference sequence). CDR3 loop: CASSISQGNTEAFF.

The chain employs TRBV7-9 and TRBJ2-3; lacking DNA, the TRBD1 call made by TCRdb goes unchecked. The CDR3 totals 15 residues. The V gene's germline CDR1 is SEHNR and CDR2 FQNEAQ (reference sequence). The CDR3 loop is CASSSRWEDTDTQYF.

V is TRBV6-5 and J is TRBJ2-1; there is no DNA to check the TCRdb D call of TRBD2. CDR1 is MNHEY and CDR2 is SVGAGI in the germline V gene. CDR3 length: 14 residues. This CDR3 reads CASTPGTSGNEQFF.

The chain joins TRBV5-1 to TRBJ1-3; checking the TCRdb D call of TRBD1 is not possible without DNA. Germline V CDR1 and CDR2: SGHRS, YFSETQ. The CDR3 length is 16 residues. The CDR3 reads CASSLEPRGDENTIYF.

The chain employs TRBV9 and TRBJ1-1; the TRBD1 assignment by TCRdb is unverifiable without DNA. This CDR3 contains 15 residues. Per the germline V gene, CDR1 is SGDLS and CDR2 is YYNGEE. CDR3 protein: CASTPGTAMNTEAFF.

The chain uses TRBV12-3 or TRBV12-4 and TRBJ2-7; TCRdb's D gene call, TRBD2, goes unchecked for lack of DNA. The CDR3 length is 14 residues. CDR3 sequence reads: CASSFRGGTYEQYF.

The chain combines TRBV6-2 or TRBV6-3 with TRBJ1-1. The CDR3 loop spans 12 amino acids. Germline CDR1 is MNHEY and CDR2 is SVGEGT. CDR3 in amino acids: CASLDAWTEAFF.

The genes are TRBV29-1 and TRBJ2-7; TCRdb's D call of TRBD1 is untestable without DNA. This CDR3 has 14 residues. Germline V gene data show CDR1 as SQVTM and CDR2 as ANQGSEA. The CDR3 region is CSVDLTGRGHEQYF.

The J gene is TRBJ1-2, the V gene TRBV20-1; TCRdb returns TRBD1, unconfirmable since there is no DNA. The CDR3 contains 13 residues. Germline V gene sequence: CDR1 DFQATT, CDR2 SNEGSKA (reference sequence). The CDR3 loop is CSARGGQHYGYTF.

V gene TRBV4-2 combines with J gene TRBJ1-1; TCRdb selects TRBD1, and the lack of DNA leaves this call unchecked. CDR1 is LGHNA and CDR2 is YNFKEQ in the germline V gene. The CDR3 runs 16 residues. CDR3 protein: CASSQGLDRAGTEAFF.

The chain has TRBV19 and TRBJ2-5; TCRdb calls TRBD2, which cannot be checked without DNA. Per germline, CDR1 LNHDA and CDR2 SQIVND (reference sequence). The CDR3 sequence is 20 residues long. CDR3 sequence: CASITPILTSGVYLGETQYF.

This CDR3 is CASSDLMNTEAFF. The chain couples TRBV2 to TRBJ1-1. CDR3 length: 13 residues. CDR1 and CDR2 (germline): SNHLY, FYNNEI.

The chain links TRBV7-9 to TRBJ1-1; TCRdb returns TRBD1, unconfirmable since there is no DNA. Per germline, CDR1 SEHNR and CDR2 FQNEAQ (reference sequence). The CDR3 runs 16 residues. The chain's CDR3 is CASSPREGVPNTEAFF.

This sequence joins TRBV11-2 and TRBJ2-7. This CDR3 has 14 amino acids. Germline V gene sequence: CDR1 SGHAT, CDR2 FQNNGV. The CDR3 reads CASSPVMVSYEQYF.

The CDR3 reads CASSDPGTGLYTQYF. This chain joins TRBV7-9 and TRBJ2-3; the D call from TCRdb, TRBD2, cannot be confirmed without DNA. From germline, CDR1 is SEHNR and CDR2 FQNEAQ (reference sequence). This CDR3 region has 15 residues.